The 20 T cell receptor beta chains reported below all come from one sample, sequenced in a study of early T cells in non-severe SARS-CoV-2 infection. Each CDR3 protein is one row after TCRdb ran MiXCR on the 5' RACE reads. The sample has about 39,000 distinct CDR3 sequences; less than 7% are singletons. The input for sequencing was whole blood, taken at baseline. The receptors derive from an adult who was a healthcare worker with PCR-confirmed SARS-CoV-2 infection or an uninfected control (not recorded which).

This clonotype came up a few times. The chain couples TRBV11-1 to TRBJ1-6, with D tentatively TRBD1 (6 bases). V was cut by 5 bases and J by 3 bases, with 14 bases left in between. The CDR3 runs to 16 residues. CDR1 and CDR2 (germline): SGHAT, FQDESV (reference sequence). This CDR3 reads CASSPAQGNYNSPLHF. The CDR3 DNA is TGTGCCAGCAGCCCAGCGCAGGGGAACTATAATTCACCCCTCCACTTT. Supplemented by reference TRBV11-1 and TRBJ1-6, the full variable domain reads EAEVAQSPRYKITEKSQAVAFWCDPISGHATLYWYRQILGQGPELLVQFQDESVVDDSQLPKDRFSAERLKGVDSTLKIQPAELGDSAMYLCASSPAQGNYNSPLHFGNGTRLTVT.

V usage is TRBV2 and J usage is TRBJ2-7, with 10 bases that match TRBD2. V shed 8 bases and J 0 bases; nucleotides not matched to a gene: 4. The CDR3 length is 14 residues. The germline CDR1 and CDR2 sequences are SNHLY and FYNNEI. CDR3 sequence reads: CASLLAGNSYEQYF. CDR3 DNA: TGTGCCAGCCTACTAGCGGGGAACTCCTACGAGCAGTACTTC.

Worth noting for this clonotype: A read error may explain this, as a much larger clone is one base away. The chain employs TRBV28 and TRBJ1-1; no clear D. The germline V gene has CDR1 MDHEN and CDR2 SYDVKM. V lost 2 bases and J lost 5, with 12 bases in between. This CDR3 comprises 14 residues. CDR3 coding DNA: TGTGCCAGCAGTTTACCCAGCGGGGTAACTGAAGCTTTCTTT. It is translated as CASSLPSGVTEAFF.

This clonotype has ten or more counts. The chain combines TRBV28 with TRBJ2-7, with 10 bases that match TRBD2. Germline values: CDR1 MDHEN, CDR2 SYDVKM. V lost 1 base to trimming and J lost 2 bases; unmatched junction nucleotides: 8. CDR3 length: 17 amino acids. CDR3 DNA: TGTGCCAGCAGTTTATTCGCTAGCGGGAGAGGGACCTACGAGCAGTACTTC. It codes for CASSLFASGRGTYEQYF.

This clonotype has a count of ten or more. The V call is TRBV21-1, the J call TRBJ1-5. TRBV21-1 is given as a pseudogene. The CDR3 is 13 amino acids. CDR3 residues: CASMRRACQPQHF. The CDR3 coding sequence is TGTGCCAGCATGCGAAGGGCTTGTCAGCCCCAGCATTTT.

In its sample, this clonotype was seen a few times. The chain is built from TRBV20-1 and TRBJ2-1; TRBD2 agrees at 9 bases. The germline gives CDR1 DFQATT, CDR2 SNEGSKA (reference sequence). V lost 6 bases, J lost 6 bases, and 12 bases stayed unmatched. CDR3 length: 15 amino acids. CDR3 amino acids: CSATLPGLAANEQFF. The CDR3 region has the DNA TGCAGTGCCACCCTTCCGGGACTAGCAGCCAATGAGCAGTTCTTC.

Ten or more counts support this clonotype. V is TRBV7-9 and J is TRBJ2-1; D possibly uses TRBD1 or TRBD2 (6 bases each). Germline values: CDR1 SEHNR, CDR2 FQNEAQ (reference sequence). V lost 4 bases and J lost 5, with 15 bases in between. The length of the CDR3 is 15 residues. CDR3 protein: CASSSNRGRNNEQFF. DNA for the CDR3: TGTGCCAGCAGCTCTAACCGGGGGCGGAACAATGAGCAGTTCTTC. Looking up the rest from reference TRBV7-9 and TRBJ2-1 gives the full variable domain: DTGVSQNPRHKITKRGQNVTFRCDPISEHNRLYWYRQTLGQGPEFLTYFQNEAQLEKSRLLSDRFSAERPKGSFSTLEIQRTEQGDSAMYLCASSSNRGRNNEQFFGPGTRLTVL.

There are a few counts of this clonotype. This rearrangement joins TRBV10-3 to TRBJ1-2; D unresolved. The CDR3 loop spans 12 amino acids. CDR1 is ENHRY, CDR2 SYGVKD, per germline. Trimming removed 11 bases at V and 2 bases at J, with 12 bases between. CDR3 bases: TGTGCCTTACGCCTGGAAAACTATGGCTACACCTTC. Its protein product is CALRLENYGYTF.

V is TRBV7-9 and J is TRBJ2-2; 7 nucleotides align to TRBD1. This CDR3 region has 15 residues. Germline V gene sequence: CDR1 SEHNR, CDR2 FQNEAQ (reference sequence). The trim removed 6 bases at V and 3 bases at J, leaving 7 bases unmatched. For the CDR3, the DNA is TGTGCCAGCAGGTCAGGGGGAACGGACACCGGGGAGCTGTTTTTT. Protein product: CASRSGGTDTGELFF.

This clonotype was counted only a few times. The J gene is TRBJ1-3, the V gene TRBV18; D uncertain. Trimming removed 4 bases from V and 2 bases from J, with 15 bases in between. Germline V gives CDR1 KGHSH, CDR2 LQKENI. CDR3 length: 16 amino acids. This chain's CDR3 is CASSLGGVRTGNTIYF. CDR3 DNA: TGTGCCAGCTCACTGGGAGGAGTTCGGACTGGAAACACCATATATTTT.

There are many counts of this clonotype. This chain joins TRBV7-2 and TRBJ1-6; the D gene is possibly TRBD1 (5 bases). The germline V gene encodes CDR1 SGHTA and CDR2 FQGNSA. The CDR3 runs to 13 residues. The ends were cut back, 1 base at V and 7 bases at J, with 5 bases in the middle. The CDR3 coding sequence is TGTGCCAGCAGCTTAGACAGGAATTCACCCCTCCACTTT. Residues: CASSLDRNSPLHF.

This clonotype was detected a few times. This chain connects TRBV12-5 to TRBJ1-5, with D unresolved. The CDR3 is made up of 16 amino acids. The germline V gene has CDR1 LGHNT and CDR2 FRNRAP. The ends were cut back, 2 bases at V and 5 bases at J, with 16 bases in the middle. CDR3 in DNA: TGTGCTAGTGGTTTGCTCACACACCCTTTTGATCAGCCCCAGCATTTT. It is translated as CASGLLTHPFDQPQHF.

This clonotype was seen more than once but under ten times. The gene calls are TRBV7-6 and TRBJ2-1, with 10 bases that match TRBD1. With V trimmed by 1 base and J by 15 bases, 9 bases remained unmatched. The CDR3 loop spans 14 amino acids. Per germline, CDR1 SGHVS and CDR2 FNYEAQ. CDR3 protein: CASSLGTGGGSRFF. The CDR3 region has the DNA TGTGCCAGCAGCTTAGGGACAGGGGGAGGTTCGCGGTTCTTC.

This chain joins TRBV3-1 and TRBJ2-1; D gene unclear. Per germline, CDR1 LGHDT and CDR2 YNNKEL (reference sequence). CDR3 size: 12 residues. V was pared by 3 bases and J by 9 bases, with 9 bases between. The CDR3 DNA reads TGTGCCAGCAGCCAGCAAGCTGGTGAGCAGTTCTTC. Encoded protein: CASSQQAGEQFF.

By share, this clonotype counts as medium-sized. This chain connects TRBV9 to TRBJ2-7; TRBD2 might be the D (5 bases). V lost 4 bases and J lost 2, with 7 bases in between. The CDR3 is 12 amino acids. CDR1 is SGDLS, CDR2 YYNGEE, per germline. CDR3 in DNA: TGTGCCAGCAGCCCGGGGACCTACGAGCAGTACTTC. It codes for CASSPGTYEQYF.

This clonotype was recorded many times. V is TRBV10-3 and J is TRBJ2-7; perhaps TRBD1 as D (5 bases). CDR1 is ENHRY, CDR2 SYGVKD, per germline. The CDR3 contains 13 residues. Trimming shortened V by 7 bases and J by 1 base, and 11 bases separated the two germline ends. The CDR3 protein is CAIMGQGSYEQYF. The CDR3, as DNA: TGTGCCATCATGGGGCAGGGATCCTACGAGCAGTACTTC.

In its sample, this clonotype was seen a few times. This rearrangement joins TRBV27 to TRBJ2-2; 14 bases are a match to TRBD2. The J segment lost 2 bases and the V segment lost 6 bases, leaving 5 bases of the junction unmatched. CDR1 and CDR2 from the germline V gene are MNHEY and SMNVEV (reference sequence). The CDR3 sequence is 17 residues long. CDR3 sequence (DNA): TGTGCCAGCAGACGGGGGACTAGCGGGAGCAACACCGGGGAGCTGTTTTTT. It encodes CASRRGTSGSNTGELFF.

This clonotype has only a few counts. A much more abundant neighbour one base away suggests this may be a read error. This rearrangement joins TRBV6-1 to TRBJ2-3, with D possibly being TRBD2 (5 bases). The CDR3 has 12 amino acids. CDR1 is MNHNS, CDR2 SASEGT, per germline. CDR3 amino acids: CGTEGDTDTQYF. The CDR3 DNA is TGTGGAACAGAGGGAGACACAGATACGCAGTATTTT.

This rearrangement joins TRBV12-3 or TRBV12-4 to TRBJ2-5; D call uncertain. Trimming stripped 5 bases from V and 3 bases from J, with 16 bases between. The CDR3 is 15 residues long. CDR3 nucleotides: TGTGCCAGCAGTCTCGCCCACCACCTAGAAGAGACCCAGTACTTC. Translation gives CASSLAHHLEETQYF.

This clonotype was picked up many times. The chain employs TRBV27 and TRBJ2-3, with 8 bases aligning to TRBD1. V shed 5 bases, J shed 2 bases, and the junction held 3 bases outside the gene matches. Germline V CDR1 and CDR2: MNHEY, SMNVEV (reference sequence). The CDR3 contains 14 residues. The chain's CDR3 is CASSPGQATDTQYF. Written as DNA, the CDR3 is TGTGCCAGCAGTCCGGGACAGGCCACAGATACGCAGTATTTT.